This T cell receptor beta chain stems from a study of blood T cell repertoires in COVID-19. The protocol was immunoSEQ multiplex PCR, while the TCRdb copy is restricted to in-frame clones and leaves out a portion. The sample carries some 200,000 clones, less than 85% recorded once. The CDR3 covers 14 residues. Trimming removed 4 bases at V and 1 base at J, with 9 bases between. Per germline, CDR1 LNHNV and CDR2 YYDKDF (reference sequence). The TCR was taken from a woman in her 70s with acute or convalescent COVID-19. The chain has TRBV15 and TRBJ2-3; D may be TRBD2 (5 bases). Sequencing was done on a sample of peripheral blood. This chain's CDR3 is CATSTGLGTDTQYF. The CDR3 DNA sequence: TGTGCCACCAGCACCGGACTGGGCACAGATACGCAGTATTTT.